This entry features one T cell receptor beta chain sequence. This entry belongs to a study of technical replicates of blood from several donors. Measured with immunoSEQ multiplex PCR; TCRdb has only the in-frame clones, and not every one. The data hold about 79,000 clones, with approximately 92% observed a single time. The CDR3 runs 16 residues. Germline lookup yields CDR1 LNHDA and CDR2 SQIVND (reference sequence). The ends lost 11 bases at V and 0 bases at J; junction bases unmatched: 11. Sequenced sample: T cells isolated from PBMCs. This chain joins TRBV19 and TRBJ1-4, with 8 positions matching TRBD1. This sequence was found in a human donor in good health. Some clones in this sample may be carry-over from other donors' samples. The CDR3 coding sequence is TGTGCCGTTGGACAGGGAACTGGAGCAACTAATGAAAAACTGTTTTTT. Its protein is CAVGQGTGATNEKLFF. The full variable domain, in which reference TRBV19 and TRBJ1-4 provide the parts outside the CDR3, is DGGITQSPKYLFRKEGQNVTLSCEQNLNHDAMYWYRQDPGQGLRLIYYSQIVNDFQKGDIAEGYSVSREKKESFPLTVTSAQKNPTAFYLCAVGQGTGATNEKLFFGSGTQLSVL.